The clone carrying this T cell receptor (beta chain) was recorded a few times. What it recognizes is unknown. The CDR3 covers 12 residues. The V and J ends lost 0 bases and 9 bases respectively, with 6 bases between them. Per germline, CDR1 SGHTS and CDR2 YDEGEE. TCRdb re-called the 5' RACE reads with MiXCR, one entry per CDR3 protein. This table has 700,000 or so distinct CDR3 sequences, about 20% appearing once. The sample comes from a study of CD8 T cells in ankylosing spondylitis. Regarding the study as a whole: Ankylosing spondylitis blood appeared to be characterized by a TCR beta motif of several highly homologous variants.

The sample taken for sequencing was blood, either unsorted or a sorted T cell fraction (not recorded which). The rearrangement joins TRBV5-8 to TRBJ2-2; D is uncertain. This clonotype was sampled from a male donor with ankylosing spondylitis. The CDR3 nucleotides are TGTGCCAGCAGCTTGGTGGGCCGGGAGCTGTTTTTT. Its protein is CASSLVGRELFF.